A selection of T cell receptor beta chains follows, all from one sample in a study of T cells in Graves' hyperthyroidism and ophthalmopathy. One entry per CDR3 protein, called by TCRdb with MiXCR from the multiplex PCR reads. The sample holds 530,000 or so distinct CDR3 sequences, 46% seen once. Sample: peripheral blood or thyroid tissue (not recorded which). These receptors were obtained from a woman aged 18-29 years with Graves' hyperthyroidism. Each CDR3 is given with its conserved first and last residue. Each record gives: J gene, V gene, D gene, clone size, CDR3 protein, CDR3 DNA. The D gene is left open where the match is weak. A clone size is listed for some rows: how often the clone was seen (once, few, many), or a class if it is expanded.

TRBJ1-1 | TRBV3-1 | TRBD1 | few | CASSQDGTGTNTEAFF | TGTGCCAGCAGCCAAGATGGGACAGGGACTAACACTGAAGCTTTCTTT
TRBJ2-2 | TRBV10-3 | NA | many | CAISASPGELFF | TGTGCCATCAGTGCCTCGCCCGGGGAGCTGTTTTTT
TRBJ1-6 | TRBV6-6 | TRBD1 | NA | CASKPGGSTTSPLHF | TGTGCCAGCAAACCAGGGGGGAGCACGACCTCACCCCTCCACTTT
TRBJ1-1 | TRBV20-1 | NA | many | CSALDRFYAGTEAFF | TGCAGTGCCCTAGACAGGTTTTACGCGGGCACTGAAGCTTTCTTT
TRBJ2-2 | TRBV6-4 | TRBD1 | once | CASSPVGQGYTGELFF | TGTGCCAGCAGCCCCGTCGGACAGGGGTACACCGGGGAGCTGTTTTTT
TRBJ2-7 | TRBV7-9 | NA | many | CASSPDRNSYEQYF | TGTGCCAGCAGCCCAGACAGGAACTCCTACGAGCAGTACTTC
TRBJ1-2 | TRBV20-1 | NA | many | CSARMGSYGYTF | TGCAGTGCTAGAATGGGCAGCTATGGCTACACCTTC
TRBJ2-7 | TRBV7-8 | NA | many | CASSQGTNEQYF | TGTGCCAGCAGCCAGGGTACCAACGAGCAGTACTTC
TRBJ1-6 | TRBV12-3/TRBV12-4 | NA | many | CASSLQLGSPLHF | TGTGCCAGCAGTTTACAGCTAGGATCACCCCTCCACTTT
TRBJ2-5 | TRBV29-1 | NA | NA | CSVEGGSEETQYF | TGCAGCGTTGAAGGGGGGTCCGAGGAGACCCAGTACTTC
TRBJ2-2 | TRBV7-9 | NA | NA | CASSPRHANTGELFF | TGTGCCAGCAGCCCACGACACGCGAACACCGGGGAGCTGTTTTTT
TRBJ1-5 | TRBV29-1 | TRBD1 | NA | CSADRENQPQHF | TGCAGCGCCGACAGGGAGAATCAGCCCCAGCATTTT
TRBJ2-2 | TRBV7-2 | TRBD1 | NA | CASSWTGGWEKNTGELFF | TGTGCCAGCAGCTGGACAGGGGGATGGGAAAAAAACACCGGGGAGCTGTTTTTT
TRBJ2-2 | TRBV18 | NA | few | CASSPQRGDTGELFF | TGTGCCAGCTCACCCCAACGGGGAGACACCGGGGAGCTGTTTTTT
TRBJ1-2 | TRBV7-2 | NA | many | CASSSYLESTAAGYTF | TGTGCCAGCAGCTCCTACCTGGAATCGACAGCGGCCGGCTACACCTTC
TRBJ1-2 | TRBV11-2 | NA | many | CASSLDGFGADIAGYGYTF | TGTGCCAGCAGCTTAGATGGGTTCGGGGCAGACATCGCTGGCTATGGCTACACCTTC
TRBJ1-2 | TRBV20-1 | NA | many | CSARDDKALCTF | TGCAGTGCTAGAGATGACAAGGCCTTGTGCACCTTC
TRBJ2-7 | TRBV12-3/TRBV12-4 | NA | NA | CASSGLGTPRDEQYF | TGTGCCAGCAGCGGTCTCGGGACGCCGAGGGACGAGCAGTACTTC
TRBJ2-2 | TRBV12-5 | TRBD2 | few | CASGLFWLAGGLGTGELFF | TGTGCTAGTGGTTTGTTTTGGCTAGCGGGAGGCCTGGGCACCGGGGAGCTGTTTTTT
TRBJ2-7 | TRBV29-1 | NA | many | CSVRYSFGAYEQYF | TGCAGCGTTCGTTATAGTTTTGGGGCCTACGAGCAGTACTTC
TRBJ1-5 | TRBV27 | NA | many | CASRPAQWTAGQPQHF | TGTGCCAGCCGGCCCGCCCAATGGACCGCTGGGCAGCCCCAGCATTTT
TRBJ2-7 | TRBV30 | NA | many | CAHRQRDSYEQYF | TGTGCCCACCGACAGCGAGACTCCTACGAGCAGTACTTC
TRBJ1-4 | TRBV28 | NA | few | CASSHPPGSGEKLFF | TGTGCCAGCAGTCACCCCCCAGGGTCGGGTGAAAAACTGTTTTTT
TRBJ2-5 | TRBV7-2 | TRBD2 | NA | CASSSAGLDGQETQYF | TGTGCCAGCAGCAGCGCGGGACTAGACGGGCAAGAGACCCAGTACTTC
TRBJ2-7 | TRBV7-2 | NA | many | CASSFGGGLSSYEQYF | TGTGCCAGCAGCTTTGGTGGGGGACTGTCCTCCTACGAGCAGTACTTC
TRBJ2-7 | TRBV3-1 | TRBD1 | few | CASSQGRQGRAYEQYF | TGTGCCAGCAGCCAAGGACGACAGGGGCGCGCCTACGAGCAGTACTTC
TRBJ2-2 | TRBV6-5 | NA | NA | CASSYEGDTGELFF | TGTGCCAGCAGTTACGAAGGGGACACCGGGGAGCTGTTTTTT
TRBJ2-5 | TRBV3-1 | TRBD2 | few | CASSQGGTSRETQYF | TGTGCCAGCAGCCAAGGCGGGACTAGCCGGGAGACCCAGTACTTC
TRBJ2-5 | TRBV7-2 | TRBD2 | NA | CASSLVASGRKETQYF | TGTGCCAGCAGCTTAGTGGCTAGCGGGAGGAAAGAGACCCAGTACTTC
TRBJ1-1 | TRBV6-2/TRBV6-3 | NA | many | CASSYRHMNTEAFF | TGTGCCAGCAGTTACAGGCATATGAACACTGAAGCTTTCTTT
TRBJ2-5 | TRBV7-7 | NA | NA | CASAPEGETQYF | TGTGCCAGCGCCCCTGAAGGAGAGACCCAGTACTTC
TRBJ2-3 | TRBV20-1 | TRBD1 | NA | CSADIQGWADTQYF | TGCAGTGCTGATATACAGGGGTGGGCAGATACGCAGTATTTT
TRBJ1-1 | TRBV18 | TRBD1 | NA | CASSPIPRGDTEAFF | TGTGCCAGCTCACCAATCCCCAGGGGGGACACTGAAGCTTTCTTT
TRBJ1-6 | TRBV12-3/TRBV12-4 | NA | many | CASTEEGVGSPLHF | TGTGCCAGCACCGAAGAGGGTGTTGGTTCACCCCTCCACTTT
TRBJ2-5 | TRBV7-2 | NA | NA | CASSPGYTQYF | TGCGCCAGCAGCCCCGGGTATACCCAGTACTTC
TRBJ2-2 | TRBV19 | NA | NA | CASSMTGQGGNIQYFGAGELFF | NA
TRBJ2-7 | TRBV20-1 | NA | NA | CSARDRDTQYF | TGCAGTGCTAGAGATCGGGATACGCAGTACTTC
TRBJ1-1 | TRBV9 | NA | once | CASSVGGDRGTEAFF | TGTGCCAGCAGCGTAGGGGGGGATAGAGGCACTGAAGCTTTCTTT
TRBJ2-5 | TRBV5-1 | NA | NA | CASSYQGWQGTQYF | TGCGCCAGCAGCTATCAGGGGTGGCAGGGGACCCAGTACTTC
TRBJ2-7 | TRBV27 | TRBD2 | NA | CASKGSGRSSSYEQYF | TGTGCCAGCAAAGGTAGCGGGAGGTCGAGCTCCTACGAGCAGTACTTC
TRBJ1-3 | TRBV29-1 | NA | NA | CSVGPGLAGTIYF | TGCAGCGTTGGTCCGGGGCTAGCGGGCACCATATATTTT
TRBJ2-5 | TRBV2 | NA | few | CASSPRVSPETQYF | TGTGCCAGCAGCCCCCGTGTCTCCCCAGAGACCCAGTACTTC
TRBJ2-5 | TRBV20-1 | NA | NA | CSARITTNETQYF | TGCAGTGCTCGTATTACAACTAATGAGACCCAGTACTTC
TRBJ2-6 | TRBV20-1 | NA | NA | CSARVTRQHSGANVLTF | TGCAGTGCTAGAGTTACCAGACAACACTCTGGGGCCAACGTCCTGACTTTC
TRBJ1-5 | TRBV20-1 | TRBD1 | NA | CSARDRQGQPQHF | TGCAGTGCTAGAGACCGACAGGGTCAGCCCCAGCATTTT
TRBJ2-3 | TRBV29-1 | TRBD1 | NA | CSVGTGLTDTQYF | TGCAGCGTAGGGACAGGGCTTACAGATACGCAGTATTTT
TRBJ2-3 | TRBV25-1 | TRBD2 | many | CASSDGLAGAPPDTQYF | TGTGCCAGCAGTGATGGACTAGCGGGAGCTCCCCCGGATACGCAGTATTTT